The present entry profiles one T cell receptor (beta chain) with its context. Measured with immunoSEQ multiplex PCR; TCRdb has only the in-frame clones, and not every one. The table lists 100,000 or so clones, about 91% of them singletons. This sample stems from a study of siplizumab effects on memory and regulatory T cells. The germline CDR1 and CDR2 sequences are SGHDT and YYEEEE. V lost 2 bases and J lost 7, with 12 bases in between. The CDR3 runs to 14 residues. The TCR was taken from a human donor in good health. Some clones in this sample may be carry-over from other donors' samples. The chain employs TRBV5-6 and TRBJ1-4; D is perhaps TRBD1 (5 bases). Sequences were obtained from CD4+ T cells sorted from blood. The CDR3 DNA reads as TGTGCCAGCAGCTTCGGGGGAAGGTCTGAAAAACTGTTTTTT. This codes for CASSFGGRSEKLFF.